The 16 T cell receptor beta chains below all came from one sample that was sequenced in a study of T-cell reconstitution after alpha-beta-depleted transplantation in children. Construction of the TCRbeta library involved unique molecular identifiers. TCRdb independently ran MiXCR on the PCR reads; one entry per CDR3 protein. The top ten hold 28% of the sample, which has about 980,000 distinct CDR3 sequences, about 29% seen once. Sequences were derived from PBMCs, mostly from graft donor cells, sampled 360 days after TCRalphabeta/CD19-depleted stem cell transplant. These receptors all stem from a boy under two years old who had a stem cell transplant for SCID, so the T cells may come from the graft donor.

This clonotype occurred a few times. The gene calls are TRBV4-2 and TRBJ2-1; 11 positions agree with TRBD2. Germline V gene lookup returns CDR1 LGHNA and CDR2 YNFKEQ. This CDR3 is built from 18 residues. V lost 1 base, J lost 7 bases, and 12 bases stayed unmatched. The CDR3 DNA reads as TGTGCCAGCAGCCAAGTCTCTAGCGGGGGGATCGGGGGGAATGAGCAGTTCTTC. Translating gives CASSQVSSGGIGGNEQFF.

The chain carries TRBV12-3 or TRBV12-4 and TRBJ2-5; tentatively, D is TRBD1 (6 bases). The CDR3 is made up of 15 amino acids. V gave up 1 base and J gave up 1 base, with 10 bases separating them. CDR3 DNA: TGTGCCAGCAGTTTAGGAGACAGGATCCAAGAGACCCAGTACTTC. Translated: CASSLGDRIQETQYF.

The rearrangement links TRBV7-3 to TRBJ2-3, with D perhaps TRBD2 (5 bases). V was trimmed by 5 bases and J by 1 base, leaving 19 bases between them. The germline gives CDR1 SGHTA, CDR2 FQGTGA. The CDR3 totals 17 residues. CDR3 coding DNA: TGTGCCAGCAGCCCCAACCCTACTAGTATTGGCACAGATACGCAGTATTTT. Its protein product is CASSPNPTSIGTDTQYF.

On this clonotype itself: A read error is likely, as this CDR3 ends without the conserved phenylalanine or tryptophan. This sequence joins TRBV9 and TRBJ2-3; the D gene is possibly TRBD2 (6 bases). Germline loops: CDR1 SGDLS, CDR2 YYNGEE. Trimming cost V 4 bases and J 5 bases, with 17 bases left between them. The CDR3 length is 15 residues. The CDR3 nucleotides are TGTGCCAGCAGCCCCAGAAGCGGGCCCCTAGATACGCAGTATATT. The encoded protein is CASSPRSGPLDTQYI.

This clonotype was seen a few times. The chain employs TRBV5-1 and TRBJ1-1, with a tentative D call TRBD1 (5 bases). The germline gives CDR1 SGHRS, CDR2 YFSETQ. V was trimmed by 1 base and J by 7 bases, leaving 17 bases between them. The CDR3 totals 15 residues. CDR3 sequence (DNA): TGCGCCAGCAGCTTGTTAGGGGAAGGTTTGAGTGAAGCTTTCTTT. This sequence encodes CASSLLGEGLSEAFF.

This clonotype has more than one count but fewer than ten. The rearrangement joins TRBV28 to TRBJ1-2; the match to TRBD1 covers 9 bases. The germline CDR1 and CDR2 sequences are MDHEN and SYDVKM. V was clipped by 2 bases and J by 8 bases; unmatched bases: 6. This CDR3 is built from 14 residues. CDR3 residues: CASSLPGQGFGYTF. CDR3 sequence (DNA): TGTGCCAGCAGTTTACCGGGACAGGGTTTCGGCTACACCTTC.

This clonotype was seen only a few times. The chain is built from TRBV29-1 and TRBJ2-5; 7 bases are shared with TRBD2. The germline V gene encodes CDR1 SQVTM and CDR2 ANQGSEA. This CDR3 is built from 16 residues. V dropped 0 bases and J dropped 1; count of bases not matched to a gene: 8. This CDR3 reads CSVEDPVGGGQETQYF. DNA of the CDR3: TGCAGCGTTGAAGATCCTGTTGGGGGGGGCCAAGAGACCCAGTACTTC.

This rearrangement joins TRBV10-3 to TRBJ1-2; no clear D gene. The CDR3 sequence is 12 residues long. V lost 4 bases and J lost 6, with 9 bases in between. The germline V gene encodes CDR1 ENHRY and CDR2 SYGVKD. The CDR3 region has the DNA TGTGCCATCAGTGGTGGGGTTCATGGCTACACCTTC. The encoded protein is CAISGGVHGYTF.

This chain links TRBV7-8 with TRBJ2-7; TRBD1 aligns across 9 bases. There are 14 residues in the CDR3. V was clipped by 5 bases and J by 5 bases; unmatched bases: 7. Germline V gives CDR1 SGHVS, CDR2 FQNEAQ. Here the CDR3 reads CASSRDRGYDEQYF. CDR3 nucleotide sequence: TGTGCCAGCAGCCGCGACAGGGGGTACGACGAGCAGTACTTC. The complete variable domain, with remaining parts taken from reference TRBV7-8 and TRBJ2-7, reads GAGVSQSPRYKVAKRGQDVALRCDPISGHVSLFWYQQALGQGPEFLTYFQNEAQLDKSGLPSDRFFAERPEGSVSTLKIQRTQQEDSAVYLCASSRDRGYDEQYFGPGTRLTVT.

This chain connects TRBV3-1 to TRBJ2-3, with 7 bases aligning to TRBD1. The CDR3 has 16 amino acids. Germline trimming cut 4 bases from V and 6 bases from J; bases unmatched to any gene: 13. Germline V gives CDR1 LGHDT, CDR2 YNNKEL (reference sequence). CDR3 loop: CASSPGPGTVRDTQYF. The DNA of the CDR3 is TGTGCCAGCAGCCCGGGTCCCGGGACAGTCCGGGATACGCAGTATTTT.

This clonotype has a count of ten or more. V and J are TRBV28 and TRBJ2-7; D gene unclear. The CDR3 length is 15 residues. The germline V gene encodes CDR1 MDHEN and CDR2 SYDVKM. V was clipped by 9 bases and J by 0 bases, with 18 bases between them. CDR3 in DNA: TGTGCCAGTAGCCGTTTTGAGAGGAGCTCCTACGAGCAGTACTTC. Translated, it gives CASSRFERSSYEQYF.

The V and J genes are TRBV15 and TRBJ2-2; a weak D match, TRBD2 (5 bases). The V and J ends lost 5 bases and 5 bases respectively, with 15 bases between them. This CDR3 has 15 amino acids. The germline CDR1 and CDR2 sequences are LNHNV and YYDKDF (reference sequence). The DNA for the CDR3 is TGTGCCACCAGCTTAGGATCTCCGGGGACCGGGGAGCTGTTTTTT. Residues: CATSLGSPGTGELFF.

This clonotype was counted a few times. This chain uses TRBV9 with TRBJ2-2; no clear D gene. V gave up 4 bases and J gave up 0 bases, with 13 bases separating them. The CDR3 loop spans 16 amino acids. The germline CDR1 and CDR2 sequences are SGDLS and YYNGEE. The CDR3 is CASSFEDRSNTGELFF. Here the CDR3 DNA reads TGTGCCAGCAGCTTTGAGGACCGTTCGAACACCGGGGAGCTGTTTTTT.

The V and J genes are TRBV5-1 and TRBJ1-4; D remains unclear. CDR1 is SGHRS and CDR2 is YFSETQ in the germline V gene. Trimming took 4 bases from V and 0 from J, leaving 10 bases between them. The CDR3 loop spans 15 amino acids. CDR3: CASSRRPATNEKLFF. The CDR3 DNA follows: TGCGCCAGCAGCCGGAGGCCGGCAACTAATGAAAAACTGTTTTTT. The whole variable domain, remainder taken from reference TRBV5-1 and TRBJ1-4, is KAGVTQTPRYLIKTRGQQVTLSCSPISGHRSVSWYQQTPGQGLQFLFEYFSETQRNKGNFPGRFSGRQFSNSRSEMNVSTLELGDSALYLCASSRRPATNEKLFFGSGTQLSVL.

This clonotype was seen only a few times. The CDR3 region has the DNA TGTGCCAGCAGCTTGACGGACAGGCCCTACTACGAGCAGTACTTC. The encoded protein is CASSLTDRPYYEQYF. The chain has TRBV9 and TRBJ2-7; 7 bases map to TRBD1. Trimming took 4 bases from V and 3 from J; bases not matched to a gene: 10. This CDR3 has 15 residues. The V gene's germline CDR1 is SGDLS and CDR2 YYNGEE.

The rearrangement uses TRBV20-1 and TRBJ2-2; the D gene is possibly TRBD2 (5 bases). Trimming pared 6 bases from V and 1 base from J, leaving 15 bases between. The V gene's germline CDR1 is DFQATT and CDR2 SNEGSKA (reference sequence). The CDR3 length is 15 residues. The CDR3: CSAVYEGGNTGELFF. In DNA, the CDR3 is TGCAGTGCAGTGTACGAAGGAGGGAACACCGGGGAGCTGTTTTTT.